This T cell receptor (beta chain) was recorded in a study of control samples from healthy donors and cancer patients. This clone has more than one count but fewer than ten. Trimming removed 0 bases from V and 3 bases from J, with 8 bases in between. In germline, CDR1 is MNHEY, CDR2 SMNVEV (reference sequence). There are 14 residues in the CDR3. Here immunoSEQ multiplex PCR was the method, and the copy in TCRdb shows in-frame clones only, minus some. The sample lists around 130,000 clones, more than 70% occurring once. The sample comprised blood. The rearrangement uses TRBV27 and TRBJ1-2; D not certain. The clonotype comes from a man over 45 in good health. The CDR3 nucleotides read TGTGCCAGCAGTTTATCGGCTCTCCACTATGGCTACACCTTC. Translating it yields CASSLSALHYGYTF.